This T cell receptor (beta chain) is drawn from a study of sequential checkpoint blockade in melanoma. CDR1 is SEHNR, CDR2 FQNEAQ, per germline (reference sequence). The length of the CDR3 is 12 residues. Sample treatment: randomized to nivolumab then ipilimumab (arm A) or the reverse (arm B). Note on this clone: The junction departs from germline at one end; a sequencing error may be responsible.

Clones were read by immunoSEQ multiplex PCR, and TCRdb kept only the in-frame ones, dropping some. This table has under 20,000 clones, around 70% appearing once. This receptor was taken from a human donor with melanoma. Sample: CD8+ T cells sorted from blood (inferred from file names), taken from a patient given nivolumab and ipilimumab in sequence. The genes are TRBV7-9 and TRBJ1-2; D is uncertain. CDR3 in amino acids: CASSLSGFPPYF. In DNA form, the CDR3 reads TGTGCCAGCAGCTTATCAGGTTTCCCTCCCTATTTC.